The 20 T cell receptor beta chains in this list originate from one sample, sequenced in a study of shared clonotypes between healthy human individuals (dated by TCRdb to the early 2020s). CD8 naive samples consisted of CD45RO-negative cells that were positively selected for CCR7, yielding a CD45RA+CCR7+ population without TemRA cells. Libraries were made using the immunoSEQ multiplex PCR assay. TCRdb limited this immuneACCESS table to in-frame rearrangements with V and J called. A share of clones is missing; checked studies link under half to unresolved V genes, and the rest is unexplained. This sample gives 800,000 or so clones in total; 96% of them show up just once. Clones ranked in the top ten supply less than 0.25% of the sample. Input material: naive CD8+ T cells sorted from blood. In the paper's terms, the cell subset or site label means: CD45RA+CCR7+. These receptors originate from a man aged 25-45 years in good health.

This clone appeared once. The V and J genes are TRBV28 and TRBJ2-1; D is possibly TRBD1 or TRBD2 (5 bases each). CDR1 and CDR2 (germline): MDHEN, SYDVKM. Trimming took off 6 bases at V and 9 bases at J, with 24 bases between the two ends. The CDR3 has 16 amino acids. CDR3 nucleotides: TGTGCCAGCAGCGAAACCTGGGACCCCCAGGTCCGTGAGCAGTTCTTC. Its translation: CASSETWDPQVREQFF.

The chain is built from TRBV12-5 and TRBJ2-3; TRBD2 aligns across 8 bases. The CDR3 runs 15 residues. V lost 1 base to trimming and J lost 2 bases; unmatched junction nucleotides: 2. CDR1 and CDR2 (germline): LGHNT, FRNRAP. Here the CDR3 DNA reads TGTGCTAGTGGTTTGGCGGGAGGGTACACAGATACGCAGTATTTT. It specifies CASGLAGGYTDTQYF.

This chain connects TRBV27 to TRBJ2-3; 9 bases line up with TRBD1. CDR1 is MNHEY, CDR2 SMNVEV, per germline (reference sequence). CDR3 length equals 16 residues. V lost 4 bases and J lost 4; bases outside the gene matches: 9. Here the CDR3 DNA reads TGTGCCAGCAGTTCAACCGGGACAGGGTTTGCAGATACGCAGTATTTT. Protein sequence: CASSSTGTGFADTQYF.

This chain links TRBV5-1 with TRBJ1-1, with unresolved D. The CDR3 runs to 14 residues. Germline V CDR1 and CDR2: SGHRS, YFSETQ. Deletions cut 0 bases from V and 4 bases from J, with 10 bases between. Here the CDR3 DNA reads TGCGCCAGCAGCTTGGACGGCCGGGGCACTGAAGCTTTCTTT. It encodes CASSLDGRGTEAFF.

The genes are TRBV5-1 and TRBJ2-1, with no clear D. Looked up from germline, CDR1 is SGHRS and CDR2 is YFSETQ. V was clipped by 0 bases and J by 8 bases, with 15 bases between them. The CDR3 consists of 15 residues. CDR3 sequence (DNA): TGCGCCAGCAGCTTGGAGGACCACTCAAGGGATGAGCAGTTCTTC. Residues: CASSLEDHSRDEQFF.

The chain is built from TRBV7-2 and TRBJ2-7, with TRBD2 matching over 10 bases. The CDR3 extends over 16 amino acids. Losses at the gene ends were 5 bases for V and 7 bases for J; bases not matched to a gene: 14. The V gene's germline CDR1 is SGHTA and CDR2 FQGNSA. The DNA of the CDR3 is TGTGCCAGCAGCCTAATAGCGGGGGGAGGGTTTGAGGAGCAGTACTTC. Translation: CASSLIAGGGFEEQYF.

The chain carries TRBV28 and TRBJ2-7; 7 bases align to TRBD1. Germline CDR1 and CDR2: MDHEN and SYDVKM. The trim removed 6 bases at V and 2 bases at J, leaving 7 bases unmatched. This CDR3 is built from 14 residues. CDR3 in amino acids: CASRTVDRAYEQYF. CDR3 nucleotide sequence: TGTGCCAGCAGGACCGTAGACAGGGCCTACGAGCAGTACTTC.

This chain connects TRBV5-4 to TRBJ2-3; no reliable D call. This CDR3 is built from 13 residues. CDR1 is SGHNT, CDR2 YYREEE, per germline (reference sequence). V was shortened by 3 bases and J by 2 bases, with 7 bases between the two germline ends. This CDR3 reads CASSSQNTDTQYF. CDR3 nucleotides: TGTGCCAGCAGCTCCCAGAACACAGATACGCAGTATTTT. Full variable domain (outside the CDR3, taken from reference TRBV5-4 and TRBJ2-3): ETGVTQSPTHLIKTRGQQVTLRCSSQSGHNTVSWYQQALGQGPQFIFQYYREEENGRGNFPPRFSGLQFPNYSSELNVNALELDDSALYLCASSSQNTDTQYFGPGTRLTVL.

The rearrangement joins TRBV27 to TRBJ1-2; the match to TRBD1 covers 8 bases. The germline V gene encodes CDR1 MNHEY and CDR2 SMNVEV (reference sequence). The CDR3 sequence is 14 residues long. V trimming: 4 bases; J trimming: 7 bases; junction bases outside the gene matches: 8. CDR3 nucleotides: TGTGCCAGCAGTTCATGGACAGGGCGACCTGGCTACACCTTC. Translated: CASSSWTGRPGYTF.

The chain recombines TRBV16 with TRBJ2-7; TRBD2 matches at 11 bases. This CDR3 contains 14 residues. V lost 7 bases to trimming and J lost 2 bases; unmatched junction nucleotides: 4. CDR1 and CDR2 from the germline V gene are KGHSY and FQNENV. The CDR3 sequence is CASTGTSGTYEQYF. The CDR3 DNA sequence: TGTGCCAGCACCGGGACTAGCGGAACCTACGAGCAGTACTTC.

The CDR3 DNA is TGTGCCAGCAGCGACGGGGCGACCTACGAGCAGTACTTC. Protein: CASSDGATYEQYF. The chain recombines TRBV9 with TRBJ2-7; D may match TRBD1 or TRBD2 (5 bases each). The CDR3 runs 13 residues. V lost 3 bases, J lost 2 bases, and 9 bases lay in between. Germline V gives CDR1 SGDLS, CDR2 YYNGEE.

This chain joins TRBV27 and TRBJ2-7; D possibly corresponds to TRBD1 (5 bases). This CDR3 spans 15 amino acids. The V gene's germline CDR1 is MNHEY and CDR2 SMNVEV (reference sequence). Trimming stripped 7 bases from V and 0 bases from J, with 16 bases between. The CDR3 DNA reads as TGTGCCAGCAAAATGTCAGGGCACAGCTCCTACGAGCAGTACTTC. Translated: CASKMSGHSSYEQYF.

V gene TRBV5-1 combines with J gene TRBJ2-7; TRBD1 matches at 10 bases. The CDR3 contains 14 residues. The V gene's germline CDR1 is SGHRS and CDR2 YFSETQ. J was trimmed by 2 bases and V by 3 bases; bases with no gene match: 2. CDR3: CASSWTGGTYEQYF. In nucleotides, the CDR3 is TGCGCCAGCAGCTGGACAGGGGGAACCTACGAGCAGTACTTC.

The chain carries TRBV7-9 and TRBJ1-4; unclear D gene. Germline V gene lookup returns CDR1 SEHNR and CDR2 FQNEAQ (reference sequence). CDR3 length equals 14 residues. Trimming removed 6 bases at V and 3 bases at J, with 11 bases between. CDR3 in DNA: TGTGCCAGCAGTAGGGCCGCGGCTAATGAAAAACTGTTTTTT. This encodes CASSRAAANEKLFF.

Comment on this clone: Other nucleotide sequences in the sample specify the same CDR3. The chain couples TRBV5-5 to TRBJ2-1, with TRBD2 as a possible D gene (5 bases). Germline CDR1 reads SGHKS; CDR2 reads YYEKEE (reference sequence). V dropped 0 bases and J dropped 1 base, with 8 bases sitting between them. The CDR3 spans 15 residues. The CDR3 DNA reads as TGTGCCAGCAGCTTGGGGCTAGCATCCTACAATGAGCAGTTCTTC. Protein: CASSLGLASYNEQFF.

Here the CDR3 DNA reads TGCGCCAGCAGCCAGGGACAGAACACCGGGGAGCTGTTTTTT. As protein: CASSQGQNTGELFF. The V gene is TRBV5-1, the J gene TRBJ2-2, with D possibly being TRBD1 (6 bases). The germline V and J ends were trimmed by 4 bases and 1 base, with 8 bases remaining between them. Germline loops: CDR1 SGHRS, CDR2 YFSETQ. The CDR3 has 14 amino acids.

The V gene is TRBV7-9, the J gene TRBJ2-3; no firm D call. The length of the CDR3 is 14 residues. V was shortened by 5 bases and J by 4 bases, with 13 bases between the two germline ends. Germline CDR1 SEHNR, CDR2 FQNEAQ (reference sequence). The CDR3 region has the DNA TGTGCCAGCAGCCCATCGATGGATCCAGATACGCAGTATTTT. It encodes CASSPSMDPDTQYF.

This sequence joins TRBV27 and TRBJ2-7, with 9 bases lining up with TRBD2. The trim removed 6 bases at V and 5 bases at J, leaving 8 bases unmatched. Germline values: CDR1 MNHEY, CDR2 SMNVEV (reference sequence). The CDR3 extends over 14 amino acids. The CDR3 DNA sequence: TGTGCCAGCAGACATGGCCTAGCGGGAAACGAGCAGTACTTC. Amino acid sequence: CASRHGLAGNEQYF.

The chain joins TRBV28 to TRBJ1-2; 7 nucleotides match TRBD1. Germline V lookup: CDR1 MDHEN, CDR2 SYDVKM. Trimming took 6 bases from V and 2 from J; bases not matched to a gene: 18. The CDR3 has 18 amino acids. The CDR3 sequence is CASSPVLRDSFSNYGYTF. The CDR3 bases are TGTGCCAGCAGCCCCGTCCTCCGGGACAGCTTCTCCAACTATGGCTACACCTTC.

The J gene is TRBJ1-1, the V gene TRBV15; D unresolved. Germline V gene data show CDR1 as LNHNV and CDR2 as YYDKDF (reference sequence). There are 13 residues in the CDR3. Trimming removed 4 bases from V and 5 bases from J, with 11 bases in between. The DNA of the CDR3 is TGTGCCACCAGCAAGAGGGCCTCGACTGAAGCTTTCTTT. It codes for CATSKRASTEAFF. Complete variable domain (other parts from reference TRBV15 and TRBJ1-1): DAMVIQNPRYQVTQFGKPVTLSCSQTLNHNVMYWYQQKSSQAPKLLFHYYDKDFNNEADTPDNFQSRRPNTSFCFLDIRSPGLGDTAMYLCATSKRASTEAFFGQGTRLTVV.